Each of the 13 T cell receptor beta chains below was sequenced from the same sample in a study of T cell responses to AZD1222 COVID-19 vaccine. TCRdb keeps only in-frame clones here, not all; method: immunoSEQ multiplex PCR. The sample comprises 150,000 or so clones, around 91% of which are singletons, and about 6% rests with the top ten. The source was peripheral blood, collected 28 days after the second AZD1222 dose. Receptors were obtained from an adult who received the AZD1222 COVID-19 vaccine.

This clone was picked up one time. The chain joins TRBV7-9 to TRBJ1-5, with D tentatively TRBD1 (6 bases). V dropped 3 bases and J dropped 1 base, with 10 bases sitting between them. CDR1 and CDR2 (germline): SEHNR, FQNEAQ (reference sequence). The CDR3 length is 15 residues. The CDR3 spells CASSFAGTSNQPQHF. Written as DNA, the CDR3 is TGTGCCAGCAGCTTCGCCGGGACAAGCAATCAGCCCCAGCATTTT.

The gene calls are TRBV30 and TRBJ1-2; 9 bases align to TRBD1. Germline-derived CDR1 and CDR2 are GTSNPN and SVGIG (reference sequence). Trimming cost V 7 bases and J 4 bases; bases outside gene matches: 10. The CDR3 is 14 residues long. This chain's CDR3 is CASPPRTGAYGYTF. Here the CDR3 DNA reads TGTGCCTCCCCACCCCGGACAGGGGCCTATGGCTACACCTTC.

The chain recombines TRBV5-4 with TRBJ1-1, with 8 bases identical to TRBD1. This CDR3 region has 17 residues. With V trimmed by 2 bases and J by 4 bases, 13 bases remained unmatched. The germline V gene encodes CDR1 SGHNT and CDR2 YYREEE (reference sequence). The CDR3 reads CASSLGQGRVGATEAFF. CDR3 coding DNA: TGTGCCAGCAGCTTAGGACAGGGAAGAGTTGGTGCCACTGAAGCTTTCTTT.

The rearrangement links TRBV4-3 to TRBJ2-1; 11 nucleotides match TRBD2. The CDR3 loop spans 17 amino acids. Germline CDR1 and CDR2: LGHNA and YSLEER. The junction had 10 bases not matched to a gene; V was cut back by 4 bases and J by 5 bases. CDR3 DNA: TGCGCCAGCAGCCGGGGGTACCTAGCGGGAGGCGACAATGAGCAGTTCTTC. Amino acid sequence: CASSRGYLAGGDNEQFF.

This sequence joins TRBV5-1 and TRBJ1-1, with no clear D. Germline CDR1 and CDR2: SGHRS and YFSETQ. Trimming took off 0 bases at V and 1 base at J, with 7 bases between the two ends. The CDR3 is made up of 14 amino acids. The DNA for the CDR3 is TGCGCCAGCAGCTTGGGAGGGCAGAACACTGAAGCTTTCTTT. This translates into CASSLGGQNTEAFF.

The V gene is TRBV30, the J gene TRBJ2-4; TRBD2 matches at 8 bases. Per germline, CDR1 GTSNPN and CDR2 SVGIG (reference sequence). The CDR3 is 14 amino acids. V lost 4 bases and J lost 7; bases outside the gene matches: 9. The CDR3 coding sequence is TGTGCCTGGACCCCCCCCGGGACTAGGAACATTCAGTACTTC. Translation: CAWTPPGTRNIQYF.

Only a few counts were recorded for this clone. CDR3 sequence reads: CASSEYSEKLFF. The CDR3 region has the DNA TGTGCCAGCAGTGAATATAGCGAAAAACTGTTTTTT. The chain combines TRBV25-1 with TRBJ1-4; D not resolved. CDR3 length: 12 amino acids. Trimming shortened V by 0 bases and J by 8 bases, and 4 bases separated the two germline ends. Per germline, CDR1 MGHDK and CDR2 SYGVNS. Full variable domain (missing parts from reference TRBV25-1 and TRBJ1-4): EADIYQTPRYLVIGTGKKITLECSQTMGHDKMYWYQQDPGMELHLIHYSYGVNSTEKGDLSSESTVSRIRTEHFPLTLESARPSHTSQYLCASSEYSEKLFFGSGTQLSVL.

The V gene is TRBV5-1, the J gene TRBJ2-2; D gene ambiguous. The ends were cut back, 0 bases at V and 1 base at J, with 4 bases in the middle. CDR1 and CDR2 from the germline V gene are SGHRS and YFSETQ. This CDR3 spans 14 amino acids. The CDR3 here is CASSLAGNTGELFF. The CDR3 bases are TGCGCCAGCAGCTTGGCCGGGAACACCGGGGAGCTGTTTTTT.

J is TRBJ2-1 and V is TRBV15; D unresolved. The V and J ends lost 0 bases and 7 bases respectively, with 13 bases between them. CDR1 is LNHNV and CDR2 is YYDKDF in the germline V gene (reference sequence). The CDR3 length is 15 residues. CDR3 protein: CATSRDLGRINEQFF. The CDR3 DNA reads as TGTGCCACCAGCAGAGATCTGGGCAGAATAAATGAGCAGTTCTTC.

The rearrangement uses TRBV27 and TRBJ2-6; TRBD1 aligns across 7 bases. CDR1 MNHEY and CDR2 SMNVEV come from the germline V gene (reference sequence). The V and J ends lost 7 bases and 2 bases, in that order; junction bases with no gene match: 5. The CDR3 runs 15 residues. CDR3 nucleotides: TGTGCCAGCACCTTCACAGGGGCTGGGGCCAACGTCCTGACTTTC. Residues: CASTFTGAGANVLTF.

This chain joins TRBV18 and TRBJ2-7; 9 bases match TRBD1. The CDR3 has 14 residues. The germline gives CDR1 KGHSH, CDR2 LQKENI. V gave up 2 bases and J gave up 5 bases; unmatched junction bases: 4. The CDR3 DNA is TGTGCCAGCTCACCATCGGACAGGGGCAACGAGCAGTACTTC. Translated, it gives CASSPSDRGNEQYF.

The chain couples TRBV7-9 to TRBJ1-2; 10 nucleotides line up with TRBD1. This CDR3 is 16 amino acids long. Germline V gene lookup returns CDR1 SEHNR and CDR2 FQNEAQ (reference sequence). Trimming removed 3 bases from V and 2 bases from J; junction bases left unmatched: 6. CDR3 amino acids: CASSLGTGEPNYGYTF. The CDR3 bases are TGTGCCAGCAGCTTGGGGACAGGGGAGCCCAACTATGGCTACACCTTC.

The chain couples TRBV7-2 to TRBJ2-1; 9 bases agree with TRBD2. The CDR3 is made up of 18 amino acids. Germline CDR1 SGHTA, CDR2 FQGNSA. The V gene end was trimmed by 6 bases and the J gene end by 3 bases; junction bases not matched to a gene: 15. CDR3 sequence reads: CASRAPPSLAGSYNEQFF. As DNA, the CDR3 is TGTGCCAGCAGAGCCCCCCCGAGCCTAGCGGGAAGCTACAATGAGCAGTTCTTC.